A selection of T cell receptor beta chains follows, all from one sample in a study of T-cell reconstitution after alpha-beta-depleted transplantation in children. One entry per CDR3 protein results from TCRdb running MiXCR on the PCR reads. The sample consists of about 640,000 distinct CDR3 sequences, under 15% of them appearing once. The sample consisted of PBMCs, mostly from graft donor cells, taken 360 days after TCRalphabeta/CD19-depleted stem cell transplant. Receptors originate from a male patient younger than 18 who had a stem cell transplant for acute myeloid leukemia, so the T cells may come from the graft donor. Each CDR3 is given with its conserved first and last residue. The order of the fields is D gene, J gene, V gene, clone size, CDR3 protein, CDR3 DNA. A D gene is named only where the DNA matches it firmly. Only part of the rows carry a size: once, few, many, or a class if the clone is expanded.

d_call: NA
j_call: TRBJ2-1
v_call: TRBV15
clone_size: many
cdr3_aa: CATSRVRALGYNEQFF
cdr3_nt: TGTGCCACCAGCAGAGTCAGGGCGTTGGGGTACAATGAGCAGTTCTTC

d_call: NA
j_call: TRBJ2-5
v_call: TRBV28
clone_size: many
cdr3_aa: CASSPRETQYF
cdr3_nt: TGTGCCAGCTCACCACGGGAGACCCAGTACTTC

d_call: NA
j_call: TRBJ1-1
v_call: TRBV12-3/TRBV12-4
clone_size: many
cdr3_aa: CASRPPRVGFEAFF
cdr3_nt: TGTGCCAGCAGGCCTCCGAGGGTCGGATTTGAAGCTTTCTTT

d_call: TRBD1
j_call: TRBJ2-1
v_call: TRBV5-1
clone_size: NA
cdr3_aa: CASSLVQGNYNEQFF
cdr3_nt: TGCGCCAGCAGCTTGGTACAGGGGAATTACAATGAGCAGTTCTTC

d_call: TRBD1
j_call: TRBJ2-1
v_call: TRBV10-3
clone_size: NA
cdr3_aa: CAISPGQTNEQFF
cdr3_nt: TGTGCCATCAGTCCGGGACAGACTAATGAGCAGTTCTTC

d_call: NA
j_call: TRBJ2-4
v_call: TRBV12-3/TRBV12-4
clone_size: many
cdr3_aa: CASSFAGILLNIQYF
cdr3_nt: TGTGCCAGCAGTTTCGCGGGAATCTTGTTAAACATTCAGTACTTC

d_call: TRBD2
j_call: TRBJ2-1
v_call: TRBV7-6
clone_size: few
cdr3_aa: CASSSPGLARPEQFF
cdr3_nt: TGTGCCAGCAGCTCACCGGGACTAGCGCGCCCGGAGCAGTTCTTC

d_call: NA
j_call: TRBJ2-5
v_call: TRBV5-1
clone_size: NA
cdr3_aa: CASSRFQGGETQYF
cdr3_nt: TGCGCCAGCAGCCGATTCCAGGGGGGTGAGACCCAGTACTTC

d_call: TRBD2
j_call: TRBJ2-7
v_call: TRBV12-3/TRBV12-4
clone_size: few
cdr3_aa: CASSLVRGGTYEQYF
cdr3_nt: TGTGCCAGCAGTTTAGTTCGGGGGGGAACCTACGAGCAGTACTTC

d_call: NA
j_call: TRBJ2-1
v_call: TRBV29-1
clone_size: many
cdr3_aa: CSAEEGPPYNEQFF
cdr3_nt: TGCAGCGCCGAGGAGGGCCCCCCCTACAATGAGCAGTTCTTC

d_call: TRBD2
j_call: TRBJ2-4
v_call: TRBV28
clone_size: few
cdr3_aa: CASTGLAETKNIQYF
cdr3_nt: TGTGCCAGCACCGGACTAGCAGAAACCAAAAACATTCAGTACTTC

d_call: TRBD2
j_call: TRBJ2-2
v_call: TRBV12-3/TRBV12-4
clone_size: few
cdr3_aa: CASSLPPSGTSGDTGELFF
cdr3_nt: TGTGCCAGCAGTCTACCCCCTTCCGGGACTAGCGGGGACACCGGGGAGCTGTTTTTT

d_call: TRBD1
j_call: TRBJ1-5
v_call: TRBV28
clone_size: NA
cdr3_aa: CASSTSLTGGFNNQPQHF
cdr3_nt: TGTGCCAGCTCAACTTCCCTGACAGGGGGGTTTAACAATCAGCCCCAGCATTTT

d_call: NA
j_call: TRBJ2-3
v_call: TRBV4-2
clone_size: NA
cdr3_aa: CASSRGPGVDTQYF
cdr3_nt: TGTGCCAGCAGCCGGGGGCCGGGGGTAGATACGCAGTATTTT

d_call: NA
j_call: TRBJ2-7
v_call: TRBV10-3
clone_size: NA
cdr3_aa: CASNAHGGPYEQYF
cdr3_nt: TGTGCCAGCAACGCCCATGGGGGGCCCTACGAGCAGTACTTC

d_call: TRBD1
j_call: TRBJ2-2
v_call: TRBV27
clone_size: few
cdr3_aa: CASSGQGAGELFF
cdr3_nt: TGTGCCAGCTCGGGACAGGGCGCCGGGGAGCTGTTTTTT

d_call: TRBD1
j_call: TRBJ2-6
v_call: TRBV9
clone_size: NA
cdr3_aa: CASSVSPRYRGPGANVLTF
cdr3_nt: TGTGCCAGCAGCGTATCACCAAGGTACAGGGGGCCTGGGGCCAACGTCCTGACTTTC

d_call: NA
j_call: TRBJ2-1
v_call: TRBV7-3
clone_size: few
cdr3_aa: CASSLTTAYNEQFF
cdr3_nt: TGTGCCAGCAGCCTAACCACGGCCTACAATGAGCAGTTCTTC

d_call: NA
j_call: TRBJ2-7
v_call: TRBV20-1
clone_size: NA
cdr3_aa: CSARDWGEGGYEQYF
cdr3_nt: TGCAGTGCTAGAGATTGGGGGGAAGGGGGCTACGAGCAGTACTTC

d_call: TRBD1
j_call: TRBJ2-6
v_call: TRBV12-3/TRBV12-4
clone_size: few
cdr3_aa: CASSRATGGPGANVLTF
cdr3_nt: TGTGCCAGCAGTCGGGCGACAGGGGGGCCTGGGGCCAACGTCCTGACTTTC

d_call: NA
j_call: TRBJ2-7
v_call: TRBV20-1
clone_size: NA
cdr3_aa: CSVREVTAYEQYF
cdr3_nt: TGCAGTGTGAGAGAAGTGACAGCCTACGAGCAGTACTTC

d_call: NA
j_call: TRBJ2-7
v_call: TRBV21-1
clone_size: NA
cdr3_aa: CASSKEAPSYEQYF
cdr3_nt: TGTGCCAGCAGCAAAGAGGCCCCCTCCTACGAGCAGTACTTC

d_call: NA
j_call: TRBJ2-1
v_call: TRBV30
clone_size: few
cdr3_aa: CAWMEVNEQFF
cdr3_nt: TGTGCCTGGATGGAGGTAAACGAGCAGTTCTTC

d_call: TRBD1
j_call: TRBJ2-5
v_call: TRBV19
clone_size: NA
cdr3_aa: CASSTGQGVETQYF
cdr3_nt: TGTGCCAGTAGCACGGGACAGGGAGTGGAGACCCAGTACTTC

d_call: NA
j_call: TRBJ2-5
v_call: TRBV29-1
clone_size: NA
cdr3_aa: CSVGGEETQYF
cdr3_nt: TGCAGCGTCGGGGGAGAAGAGACCCAGTACTTC

d_call: TRBD1
j_call: TRBJ1-1
v_call: TRBV20-1
clone_size: many
cdr3_aa: CSARGDRGLDEAFF
cdr3_nt: TGCAGTGCTAGGGGCGACAGGGGTCTTGATGAAGCTTTCTTT

d_call: TRBD2
j_call: TRBJ2-5
v_call: TRBV6-5
clone_size: few
cdr3_aa: CASSSRTSGRVGETQYF
cdr3_nt: TGTGCCAGCAGTTCCCGGACTAGCGGGAGGGTTGGAGAGACCCAGTACTTC

d_call: TRBD1
j_call: TRBJ1-1
v_call: TRBV20-1
clone_size: NA
cdr3_aa: CSAGTGGMNTEAFF
cdr3_nt: TGCAGTGCTGGGACAGGTGGCATGAACACTGAAGCTTTCTTT

d_call: NA
j_call: TRBJ2-1
v_call: TRBV7-7
clone_size: few
cdr3_aa: CASSLAAGGGYNEQFF
cdr3_nt: TGTGCTAGCAGCTTAGCCGCCGGGGGCGGGTACAATGAGCAGTTCTTC

d_call: TRBD2
j_call: TRBJ2-2
v_call: TRBV7-3
clone_size: NA
cdr3_aa: CASSFSGLAGAGTGELFF
cdr3_nt: TGTGCCAGCAGCTTCTCGGGACTAGCGGGAGCAGGGACCGGGGAGCTGTTTTTT

d_call: NA
j_call: TRBJ2-5
v_call: TRBV11-2
clone_size: few
cdr3_aa: CASSLTTAVQETQYF
cdr3_nt: TGTGCCAGCAGCCTCACCACGGCAGTCCAAGAGACCCAGTACTTC

d_call: TRBD1
j_call: TRBJ2-7
v_call: TRBV7-9
clone_size: NA
cdr3_aa: CASSGNDRVYEQYF
cdr3_nt: TGTGCCAGCAGCGGCAACGACAGGGTCTACGAGCAGTACTTC

d_call: NA
j_call: TRBJ2-7
v_call: TRBV13
clone_size: NA
cdr3_aa: CASSPGLSWRADEQYF
cdr3_nt: TGTGCCAGCAGCCCCGGCCTAAGCTGGAGGGCCGACGAGCAGTACTTC

d_call: NA
j_call: TRBJ2-7
v_call: TRBV25-1
clone_size: few
cdr3_aa: CASKGADEQYF
cdr3_nt: TGTGCCAGCAAAGGGGCAGACGAGCAGTACTTC

d_call: TRBD2
j_call: TRBJ2-7
v_call: TRBV28
clone_size: few
cdr3_aa: CASGLAGRYEQYF
cdr3_nt: TGTGCCAGCGGCCTAGCGGGACGCTACGAGCAGTACTTC

d_call: NA
j_call: TRBJ1-2
v_call: TRBV5-1
clone_size: NA
cdr3_aa: CASSLAAGASGYTF
cdr3_nt: TGCGCCAGCAGCTTGGCCGCGGGGGCTTCTGGCTACACCTTC

d_call: TRBD2
j_call: TRBJ2-7
v_call: TRBV5-1
clone_size: many
cdr3_aa: CASSPGTSRYEQYF
cdr3_nt: TGCGCCAGCAGCCCTGGGACTAGCCGCTACGAGCAGTACTTC

d_call: TRBD1
j_call: TRBJ2-7
v_call: TRBV5-5
clone_size: NA
cdr3_aa: CASSSGQGWTYEQYF
cdr3_nt: TGTGCCAGCAGCTCCGGACAGGGATGGACCTACGAGCAGTACTTC

d_call: NA
j_call: TRBJ2-3
v_call: TRBV24-1
clone_size: many
cdr3_aa: CASRGPGTDTQYF
cdr3_nt: TGTGCCAGCCGTGGCCCTGGCACAGATACGCAGTATTTT

d_call: NA
j_call: TRBJ1-3
v_call: TRBV6-1
clone_size: few
cdr3_aa: CASSLDRLGNTIYF
cdr3_nt: TGTGCCAGCAGCCTCGACAGGCTCGGAAACACCATATATTTT

d_call: TRBD2
j_call: TRBJ2-5
v_call: TRBV11-2
clone_size: few
cdr3_aa: CASSLVVGLAGEVFQETQYF
cdr3_nt: TGTGCCAGCAGCTTAGTCGTGGGACTAGCGGGAGAAGTGTTCCAAGAGACCCAGTACTTC

d_call: NA
j_call: TRBJ1-1
v_call: TRBV29-1
clone_size: NA
cdr3_aa: CSVRLNSLENTEAFF
cdr3_nt: TGCAGCGTCAGACTCAACTCCCTTGAGAACACTGAAGCTTTCTTT

d_call: NA
j_call: TRBJ2-1
v_call: TRBV24-1
clone_size: NA
cdr3_aa: CATSQTRLIAYNEQFF
cdr3_nt: TGTGCCACCTCGCAAACTAGACTTATAGCCTACAATGAGCAGTTCTTC

d_call: NA
j_call: TRBJ2-2
v_call: TRBV12-3/TRBV12-4
clone_size: NA
cdr3_aa: CASSLRGWAGELFF
cdr3_nt: TGTGCCAGCAGTTTAAGGGGGTGGGCCGGGGAGCTGTTTTTT

d_call: NA
j_call: TRBJ2-2
v_call: TRBV24-1
clone_size: NA
cdr3_aa: CATSDLQGGNTGELFF
cdr3_nt: TGTGCCACCAGTGATTTGCAAGGGGGGAACACCGGGGAGCTGTTTTTT

d_call: NA
j_call: TRBJ2-7
v_call: TRBV20-1
clone_size: NA
cdr3_aa: CSAVLPTYLYEQYF
cdr3_nt: TGCAGTGCCGTTCTCCCCACCTACCTGTACGAGCAGTACTTC

d_call: NA
j_call: TRBJ2-3
v_call: TRBV29-1
clone_size: many
cdr3_aa: CSVPVGRLPDTQYF
cdr3_nt: TGCAGCGTCCCCGTTGGGAGGTTGCCAGATACGCAGTATTTT

d_call: NA
j_call: TRBJ2-7
v_call: TRBV25-1
clone_size: few
cdr3_aa: CASSTQPAYEQYF
cdr3_nt: TGTGCCAGCAGTACGCAGCCCGCCTACGAGCAGTACTTC

d_call: TRBD2
j_call: TRBJ2-7
v_call: TRBV10-3
clone_size: many
cdr3_aa: CAISESGTTGLGQYF
cdr3_nt: TGTGCCATCAGTGAGTCGGGGACTACGGGCCTGGGGCAGTACTTC

d_call: TRBD2
j_call: TRBJ2-2
v_call: TRBV10-3
clone_size: many
cdr3_aa: CATKAGGNTGELFF
cdr3_nt: TGTGCCACCAAAGCGGGAGGGAACACCGGGGAGCTGTTTTTT

d_call: NA
j_call: TRBJ2-2
v_call: TRBV15
clone_size: many
cdr3_aa: CATSRGGRGGALPNTGELFF
cdr3_nt: TGTGCCACCAGCAGAGGGGGACGCGGCGGAGCCCTACCGAACACCGGGGAGCTGTTTTTT

d_call: NA
j_call: TRBJ1-1
v_call: TRBV19
clone_size: few
cdr3_aa: CASSIRGDTEAFF
cdr3_nt: TGTGCCAGTAGTATTCGAGGGGACACTGAAGCTTTCTTT

d_call: TRBD2
j_call: TRBJ2-7
v_call: TRBV5-1
clone_size: few
cdr3_aa: CASSLGTSVGEQYF
cdr3_nt: TGCGCCAGCAGCTTAGGGACTAGCGTTGGCGAGCAGTACTTC